In its sample, the clone carrying this T cell receptor beta chain was seen once. The target antigen is unknown. This sample was included in a study of cytomegalovirus exposure and HLA in healthy donors. General study points: The study recorded over 150 TCR beta chains that were cytomegalovirus-associated.

PCR involved 60 Vbeta and 13 Jbeta primers. The assay was immunoSEQ multiplex PCR, and TCRdb's table has in-frame clones only and misses some. The sample lists about 120,000 clones; roughly 80% were seen once. The CDR3 spans 18 residues. J gave up 5 bases and V 4 bases, and 13 bases lay outside the gene matches. The germline V gene encodes CDR1 SGDLS and CDR2 YYNGEE. V and J are TRBV9 and TRBJ2-5; the match to TRBD2 covers 14 bases. The material sequenced was PBMCs. The receptor was derived from a woman younger than 45 in good health and CMV-seropositive. The CDR3 spells CASSPGTSGGGAFETQYF. CDR3 DNA: TGTGCCAGCAGCCCCGGGACTAGCGGGGGCGGGGCGTTTGAGACCCAGTACTTC. Looking up the rest from reference TRBV9 and TRBJ2-5 gives the full variable domain: DSGVTQTPKHLITATGQRVTLRCSPRSGDLSVYWYQQSLDQGLQFLIQYYNGEERAKGNILERFSAQQFPDLHSELNLSSLELGDSALYFCASSPGTSGGGAFETQYFGPGTRLLVL.